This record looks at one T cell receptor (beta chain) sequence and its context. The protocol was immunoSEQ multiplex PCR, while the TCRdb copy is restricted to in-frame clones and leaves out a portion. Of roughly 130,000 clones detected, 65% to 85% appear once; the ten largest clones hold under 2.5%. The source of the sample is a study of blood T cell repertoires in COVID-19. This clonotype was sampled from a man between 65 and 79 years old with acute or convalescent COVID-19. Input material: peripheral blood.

CDR3 in DNA: TGTGCCAGCATACGTCGGACAGTCTCAACTAATGAAAAACTGTTTTTT. Residues: CASIRRTVSTNEKLFF. The chain employs TRBV2 and TRBJ1-4, with TRBD1 as a possible D gene (6 bases). The CDR3 is made up of 16 amino acids. Trimming removed 7 bases at V and 0 bases at J, with 15 bases between. Looked up from germline, CDR1 is SNHLY and CDR2 is FYNNEI.